The text below deals with one T cell receptor (beta chain). The antigen remains undetermined. This sample is part of a study of cytomegalovirus exposure and HLA in healthy donors. Study-wide findings and caveats: An analysis was carried out at a later point. It showed that HLA-associated TCR beta chains were more clonally expanded than equally common non-associated chains. Some TCR beta chains (approximately 180 of them) were listed as cytomegalovirus-associated. HLA restriction was apparent for most CMV-associated TCR beta chains in a later analysis.

The PCR used 60 Vbeta and 13 Jbeta primers. Clones were sequenced by immunoSEQ multiplex PCR, and TCRdb holds only the in-frame ones, with some missing. The sample has some 120,000 clones, 80% seen once. The V segment lost 6 bases and the J segment 3 bases; nucleotides outside the gene matches: 11. Germline assignment: CDR1 SNHLY and CDR2 FYNNEI. CDR3 length: 15 amino acids. The J gene is TRBJ2-7, the V gene TRBV2; 7 nucleotides agree with TRBD1. The clonotype was recovered from a middle-aged man in good health and CMV-seronegative. The sequenced sample was PBMCs. CDR3 residues: CASRKPRDRDYEQYF. The CDR3, as DNA: TGTGCCAGCAGGAAGCCCCGGGACAGAGACTACGAGCAGTACTTC.